These 26 T cell receptor beta chains were sequenced from one sample in a study of CD8 T cells in ankylosing spondylitis. Study-wide findings and caveats: A TCR beta motif made of several highly homologous variants seemed typical of ankylosing spondylitis blood.

TCRdb redid the calling of the 5' RACE reads with MiXCR, one entry per CDR3 protein. The sample holds about 330,000 distinct CDR3 sequences, 8% seen once. The antigens of these receptors remain unknown. Material: blood, either unsorted or a sorted T cell fraction (not recorded which). All receptors derive from a male donor with ankylosing spondylitis.

This clonotype was seen only a few times. V and J are TRBV24-1 and TRBJ2-3; D unclear. The CDR3 length is 13 residues. Germline V gene sequence: CDR1 KGHDR, CDR2 SFDVKD. V gave up 0 bases and J gave up 9 bases, with 9 bases separating them. This chain's CDR3 is CATSDLRTSTQYF. The DNA for the CDR3 is TGTGCCACCAGTGATTTGCGAACGAGCACGCAGTATTTT.

This clonotype was seen more than once but under ten times. This chain uses TRBV7-8 with TRBJ2-1; no definite D call. The germline V and J ends were trimmed by 0 bases and 12 bases, with 15 bases remaining between them. In germline, CDR1 is SGHVS, CDR2 FQNEAQ. The CDR3 runs 14 residues. CDR3 bases: TGTGCCAGCAGCTTAGCATCGAGCACCCATGCGCAGTTCTTC. It yields the protein CASSLASSTHAQFF.

This clonotype has only a few counts. The V and J genes are TRBV6-1 and TRBJ2-1; D is perhaps TRBD1 (5 bases). CDR3 length: 14 residues. Per the germline V gene, CDR1 is MNHNS and CDR2 is SASEGT. V was cut by 6 bases and J by 6 bases, with 15 bases left in between. In DNA form, the CDR3 reads TGTGCCAGCAGCTCTCAGGGTAGAGGCAATGAGCAGTTCTTC. This gives the protein CASSSQGRGNEQFF.

This clonotype was picked up a small number of times. The V call is TRBV27, the J call TRBJ1-1, with a tentative D call TRBD1 (5 bases). V dropped 6 bases and J dropped 5 bases, with 19 bases sitting between them. Germline loops: CDR1 MNHEY, CDR2 SMNVEV (reference sequence). This CDR3 comprises 15 residues. CDR3 DNA sequence: TGTGCCAGCAGAGCCGGGACCCTGGGCGGGACTGAAGCTTTCTTT. Protein product: CASRAGTLGGTEAFF.

This clonotype was seen only a few times. The chain is built from TRBV12-3 or TRBV12-4 and TRBJ2-1; 10 bases agree with TRBD2. The CDR3 covers 14 residues. Germline trimming cut 5 bases from V and 5 bases from J; bases unmatched to any gene: 3. The CDR3 sequence: CASSTGLADNEQFF. In nucleotides, the CDR3 is TGTGCCAGCAGTACCGGACTAGCGGACAATGAGCAGTTCTTC.

There are a few counts of this clonotype. The chain employs TRBV29-1 and TRBJ1-3; TRBD1 agrees at 8 bases. Germline values: CDR1 SQVTM, CDR2 ANQGSEA. Losses at the gene ends were 6 bases for V and 1 base for J; bases not matched to a gene: 8. The CDR3 contains 15 residues. The CDR3 nucleotides read TGCAGCGTAGCACCAGGGGGCCTGTCTGGAAACACCATATATTTT. As protein: CSVAPGGLSGNTIYF.

This clonotype was found many times. The chain combines TRBV7-9 with TRBJ2-1; 7 bases are a match to TRBD2. V lost 2 bases and J lost 8; bases outside the gene matches: 9. The length of the CDR3 is 15 residues. Per the germline V gene, CDR1 is SEHNR and CDR2 is FQNEAQ (reference sequence). The CDR3 is CASSLPSGGRDEQFF. In DNA, the CDR3 is TGTGCCAGCAGCTTACCTTCGGGAGGCCGCGATGAGCAGTTCTTC. Looking up the rest from reference TRBV7-9 and TRBJ2-1 gives the full variable domain: DTGVSQNPRHKITKRGQNVTFRCDPISEHNRLYWYRQTLGQGPEFLTYFQNEAQLEKSRLLSDRFSAERPKGSFSTLEIQRTEQGDSAMYLCASSLPSGGRDEQFFGPGTRLTVL.

At least ten counts were recorded for this clonotype. This chain uses TRBV5-1 with TRBJ2-3; D uncertain. The CDR3 loop spans 14 amino acids. Germline CDR1 reads SGHRS; CDR2 reads YFSETQ. V dropped 0 bases and J dropped 1 base, with 6 bases sitting between them. The CDR3 loop is CASSLEGGTDTQYF. CDR3 DNA sequence: TGCGCCAGCAGCTTGGAGGGCGGCACAGATACGCAGTATTTT.

This clonotype showed up just a few times. The chain carries TRBV11-3 and TRBJ2-1, with a possible D match to TRBD2 (8 bases). CDR3 length equals 14 residues. V lost 3 bases and J lost 10, with 16 bases in between. Germline V CDR1 and CDR2: SGHNT, YENEEA. CDR3 loop: CASSLGLGGWEQFF. For the CDR3, the DNA is TGTGCCAGCAGCTTGGGACTAGGGGGCTGGGAGCAGTTCTTC.

The gene calls are TRBV30 and TRBJ1-2; D is undetermined. Germline V gives CDR1 GTSNPN, CDR2 SVGIG (reference sequence). With 2 bases removed from V and 8 bases from J, the gap between germline ends came to 12 bases. This CDR3 comprises 12 residues. Written as DNA, the CDR3 is TGTGCCTGGAGTCGGAGGAACGAGGGCTACACCTTC. Its translation is CAWSRRNEGYTF.

This clonotype was found many times. The chain uses TRBV29-1 and TRBJ2-1; 8 positions agree with TRBD2. The CDR3 is made up of 12 amino acids. Germline trimming cut 3 bases from V and 8 bases from J; bases unmatched to any gene: 3. Germline V gives CDR1 SQVTM, CDR2 ANQGSEA. Written as DNA, the CDR3 is TGCAGCGTTGAGGGGACTAGTTATGAGCAGTTCTTC. The encoded protein is CSVEGTSYEQFF.

This CDR3 is CASSRRLAGDTGELFF. CDR3 DNA sequence: TGTGCCAGCAGCCGCCGACTAGCGGGAGACACCGGGGAGCTGTTTTTT. V gene TRBV3-1 combines with J gene TRBJ2-2; 12 bases align to TRBD2. There are 16 residues in the CDR3. J gave up 3 bases and V 4 bases, and 3 bases lay outside the gene matches. Germline-derived CDR1 and CDR2 are LGHDT and YNNKEL (reference sequence).

The genes are TRBV27 and TRBJ2-6; D is ambiguous. The V end was cut by 5 bases, the J end by 3 bases, with 17 bases between. The CDR3 totals 17 residues. Per the germline V gene, CDR1 is MNHEY and CDR2 is SMNVEV (reference sequence). CDR3 sequence (DNA): TGTGCCAGCAGTCGCCAGGCCAGGATCCTTGGGGCCAACGTCCTGACTTTC. As protein: CASSRQARILGANVLTF.

The rearrangement links TRBV20-1 to TRBJ2-1; 15 positions match TRBD2. Trimming at V came to 2 bases and at J to 7 bases, leaving 3 bases not matched to a gene. From germline, CDR1 is DFQATT and CDR2 SNEGSKA (reference sequence). The CDR3 has 15 amino acids. The CDR3: CSARTGTSGRNEQFF. CDR3 nucleotide sequence: TGCAGTGCTAGAACCGGGACTAGCGGGAGGAATGAGCAGTTCTTC.

The chain has TRBV10-3 and TRBJ2-1; possibly TRBD1 or TRBD2 for D (6 bases each). Germline V gene lookup returns CDR1 ENHRY and CDR2 SYGVKD. The CDR3 is made up of 14 amino acids. Trimming stripped 3 bases from V and 9 bases from J, with 15 bases between. Written as DNA, the CDR3 is TGTGCCATCAGTGACTGGGGGGCGCTGGGTGAGCAGTTCTTC. It translates to CAISDWGALGEQFF.

CDR3 residues: CASNSYEQYF. The CDR3 nucleotides are TGTGCCAGCAACTCCTACGAGCAGTACTTC. This chain connects TRBV2 to TRBJ2-7; D gene ambiguous. Germline assignment: CDR1 SNHLY and CDR2 FYNNEI. CDR3 length: 10 residues. Trimming took 7 bases from V and 0 from J, leaving 1 base between them.

This clonotype has more than one count but fewer than ten. At one of its ends the junction is not consistent with the germline gene, which may arise from a read error. This rearrangement joins TRBV29-1 to TRBJ2-7; 13 positions agree with TRBD2. The CDR3 has 16 amino acids. CDR1 and CDR2 (germline): SQVTM, ANQGSEA. The CDR3 sequence is CSGEGGLAGTTYEQYF. CDR3 coding DNA: TGCAGCGGTGAAGGGGGACTAGCGGGAACCACCTACGAGCAGTACTTC.

At least ten counts were recorded for this clonotype. This sequence joins TRBV29-1 and TRBJ2-5; TRBD1 matches at 9 bases. V lost 1 base and J lost 2; bases outside the gene matches: 8. Germline V lookup: CDR1 SQVTM, CDR2 ANQGSEA. This CDR3 is 16 amino acids long. CDR3 loop: CSVEAISDRGQETQYF. The CDR3 nucleotides are TGCAGCGTTGAAGCCATCTCCGACAGGGGGCAAGAGACCCAGTACTTC. Using reference TRBV29-1 and TRBJ2-5 for the parts outside the CDR3, the full variable domain is SAVISQKPSRDICQRGTSLTIQCQVDSQVTMMFWYRQQPGQSLTLIATANQGSEATYESGFVIDKFPISRPNLTFSTLTVSNMSPEDSSIYLCSVEAISDRGQETQYFGPGTRLLVL.

Only a few counts were recorded for this clonotype. The rearrangement joins TRBV12-3 or TRBV12-4 to TRBJ1-1, with no clear D. V lost 1 base and J lost 11, with 11 bases in between. The CDR3 runs to 12 residues. The CDR3 sequence: CASSLGGRKAFF. The CDR3 DNA follows: TGTGCCAGCAGTTTAGGAGGGAGAAAGGCTTTCTTT.

This clonotype has just a few counts. CDR3 sequence (DNA): TGTGCCAGCAGCCGCAGACTAGCGGAGACCTACGAGCAGTACTTC. Residues: CASSRRLAETYEQYF. The rearrangement links TRBV11-3 to TRBJ2-7, with 9 bases that match TRBD2. V lost 5 bases to trimming and J lost 2 bases; unmatched junction nucleotides: 7. Germline loops: CDR1 SGHNT, CDR2 YENEEA. The CDR3 covers 15 residues.

The rearrangement uses TRBV29-1 and TRBJ1-3; the D is unclear. Germline CDR1 and CDR2: SQVTM and ANQGSEA. V was cut by 6 bases and J by 2 bases, with 17 bases left in between. The CDR3 extends over 15 amino acids. Here the CDR3 DNA reads TGCAGCGTAGGGAATCGCGGGGATCCTGGAAACACCATATATTTT. Its protein is CSVGNRGDPGNTIYF.

The sample holds a few counts of this clonotype. The CDR3 DNA sequence: TGTGCCAGCACCCCGCGAACCATACGACAGGGAGATGGAAATTCACCCCTCCACTTT. Amino acid sequence: CASTPRTIRQGDGNSPLHF. The rearrangement uses TRBV3-1 and TRBJ1-6; 7 bases map to TRBD1. The CDR3 length is 19 residues. The J segment lost 7 bases and the V segment lost 7 bases, leaving 22 bases of the junction unmatched. Germline CDR1 reads LGHDT; CDR2 reads YNNKEL (reference sequence).

The chain uses TRBV30 and TRBJ2-1, with D perhaps matching TRBD1 (5 bases). Germline assignment: CDR1 GTSNPN and CDR2 SVGIG (reference sequence). The CDR3 spans 12 residues. V lost 2 bases, J lost 6 bases, and 8 bases lay in between. CDR3 bases: TGTGCCTGGAGTAATAGGGGCAATGAGCAGTTCTTC. The encoded protein is CAWSNRGNEQFF.

This clonotype was observed a few times. The rearrangement links TRBV7-9 to TRBJ2-1; D is unclear. Germline assignment: CDR1 SEHNR and CDR2 FQNEAQ (reference sequence). V shed 5 bases and J shed 6 bases, with 8 bases lying between them. The CDR3 sequence is 12 residues long. The CDR3 DNA reads TGTGCCAGCAGCCCTGAGAGCAATGAGCAGTTCTTC. Protein: CASSPESNEQFF.

This chain joins TRBV20-1 and TRBJ2-5; 8 bases are shared with TRBD1. Germline values: CDR1 DFQATT, CDR2 SNEGSKA (reference sequence). Unmatched junction bases numbered 0, after V lost 2 bases and J lost 1 base. The CDR3 covers 13 residues. CDR3 DNA: TGCAGTGCTAGACAGGGGGCCCAAGAGACCCAGTACTTC. Translation gives CSARQGAQETQYF.

In this sample, this clonotype turned up many times. V and J are TRBV7-3 and TRBJ2-2; 7 nucleotides match TRBD2. V lost 6 bases to trimming and J lost 5 bases; unmatched junction nucleotides: 6. Germline assignment: CDR1 SGHTA and CDR2 FQGTGA. CDR3 length: 14 residues. This CDR3 is CASRASGPTGELFF. CDR3 in DNA: TGTGCCAGCAGGGCTAGCGGACCTACCGGGGAGCTGTTTTTT.